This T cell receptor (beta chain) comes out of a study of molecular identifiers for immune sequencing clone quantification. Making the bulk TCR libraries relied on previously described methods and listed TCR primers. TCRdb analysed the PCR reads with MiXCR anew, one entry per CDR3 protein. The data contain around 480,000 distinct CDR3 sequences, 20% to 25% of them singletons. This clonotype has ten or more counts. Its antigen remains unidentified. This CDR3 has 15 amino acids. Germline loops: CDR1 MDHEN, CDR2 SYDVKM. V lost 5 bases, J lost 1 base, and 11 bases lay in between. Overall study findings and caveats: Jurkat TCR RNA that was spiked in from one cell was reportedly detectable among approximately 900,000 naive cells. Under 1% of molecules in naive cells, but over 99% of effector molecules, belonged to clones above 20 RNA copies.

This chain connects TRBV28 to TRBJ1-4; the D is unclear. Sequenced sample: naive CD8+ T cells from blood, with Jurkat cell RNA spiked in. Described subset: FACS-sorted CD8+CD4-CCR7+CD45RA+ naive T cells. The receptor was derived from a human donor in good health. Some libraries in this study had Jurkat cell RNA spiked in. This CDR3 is CASSPRTETNEKLFF. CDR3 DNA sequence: TGTGCCAGCAGTCCGCGGACGGAAACTAATGAAAAACTGTTTTTT. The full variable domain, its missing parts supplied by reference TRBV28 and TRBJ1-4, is DVKVTQSSRYLVKRTGEKVFLECVQDMDHENMFWYRQDPGLGLRLIYFSYDVKMKEKGDIPEGYSVSREKKERFSLILESASTNQTSMYLCASSPRTETNEKLFFGSGTQLSVL.